The clone carrying this T cell receptor (beta chain) was seen only once. What it binds is not known. Germline CDR1 reads SGHDT; CDR2 reads YYEEEE. This CDR3 spans 15 amino acids. V lost 1 base and J 0 bases, leaving 9 bases between the germline ends. The protocol was immunoSEQ multiplex PCR, while the TCRdb copy is restricted to in-frame clones and leaves out a portion. The repertoire has around 88,000 clones, about four fifths of them found once; the top ten carry approximately 7.6%. The data stem from a study of a mutant IDH1 vaccine in newly diagnosed glioma. Whole-study context: Every participant had undergone radiotherapy, temozolomide, or both before, and most underwent both. Study findings and constraints: Pseudoprogression looked unconnected to shifts in top peripheral T cell clonotypes. Vaccine-induced immune responses were detected in over 90% of patients.

Time point specified: baseline, week 1 (first vaccination visit). Noted treatment: pre-vaccination baseline after standard-of-care therapy. Each donor presented with a new WHO grade 3 or 4 astrocytoma that tested IDH1-mutant and showed ATRX loss. The gene calls are TRBV5-6 and TRBJ2-3; D possibly corresponds to TRBD2 (5 bases). This specimen was PBMCs, taken from a glioma patient treated with radiotherapy, temozolomide or both. The TCR originated in a man aged 40-50 years with glioma. Here the CDR3 reads CASSLSGASTDTQYF. The CDR3 bases are TGTGCCAGCAGCTTGAGCGGAGCGAGCACAGATACGCAGTATTTT.